These T cell receptor beta chains were read from a single sample in a study of blood T cell repertoires in COVID-19. Profiled with immunoSEQ multiplex PCR; TCRdb holds only in-frame clones, not every one. The table records approximately 220,000 clones, 70% to 90% of them present only once. Sequenced input: PBMCs or T cells enriched from blood (not recorded which). The receptors were sampled from a woman in her thirties or forties with acute COVID-19. Each CDR3 is given with its conserved first and last residue. The order of the fields is J gene, V gene, clone size, D gene, CDR3 protein, CDR3 DNA. D genes are given only for firm matches. Size is omitted from some rows. Given values are once, few, many or a class for expanded clones.

j_call: TRBJ1-1; v_call: TRBV5-5; clone_size: few; d_call: TRBD1; cdr3_aa: CASSLATGQVNTEAFF; cdr3_nt: TGTGCCAGCAGCTTGGCGACGGGACAGGTGAACACTGAAGCTTTCTTT
j_call: TRBJ1-2; v_call: TRBV5-4; clone_size: .; d_call: .; cdr3_aa: CASSLLVGGGDGYTF; cdr3_nt: TGTGCCAGCAGCTTGCTGGTGGGGGGAGGTGATGGCTACACCTTC
j_call: TRBJ2-1; v_call: TRBV6-5; clone_size: many; d_call: .; cdr3_aa: CASSLDWSSYNEQFF; cdr3_nt: TGTGCCAGCAGTCTCGACTGGAGCTCCTACAATGAGCAGTTCTTC
j_call: TRBJ2-7; v_call: TRBV11-2; clone_size: .; d_call: .; cdr3_aa: CASSLDHRNYEQYF; cdr3_nt: TGTGCCAGCAGCTTAGATCACAGAAACTACGAGCAGTACTTC
j_call: TRBJ1-2; v_call: TRBV3-1/TRBV3-2; clone_size: .; d_call: TRBD1; cdr3_aa: CASRPGTGVIGYTF; cdr3_nt: TGTGCCAGTCGCCCCGGGACAGGGGTTATCGGCTACACCTTC
j_call: TRBJ1-2; v_call: TRBV7-3; clone_size: .; d_call: TRBD1; cdr3_aa: CASSQGDRTTNYGYTF; cdr3_nt: TGTGCCAGCAGCCAAGGGGACAGGACAACTAACTATGGCTACACCTTC
j_call: TRBJ1-2; v_call: TRBV20-1; clone_size: .; d_call: .; cdr3_aa: CSASWGDANYGYTF; cdr3_nt: TGCAGTGCTAGTTGGGGGGATGCTAACTATGGCTACACCTTC
j_call: TRBJ1-5; v_call: TRBV9; clone_size: .; d_call: TRBD1; cdr3_aa: CASSSGTASNQPQHF; cdr3_nt: TGTGCCAGCAGCTCCGGGACAGCTAGCAATCAGCCCCAGCATTTT
j_call: TRBJ2-2; v_call: TRBV7-9; clone_size: .; d_call: TRBD1; cdr3_aa: CASSTQGAIANTGELFF; cdr3_nt: TGTGCCAGCAGCACACAGGGGGCCATCGCTAACACCGGGGAGCTGTTTTTT
j_call: TRBJ1-2; v_call: TRBV27; clone_size: .; d_call: .; cdr3_aa: CASSLKGGSYGYTF; cdr3_nt: TGTGCCAGCAGTTTAAAGGGAGGGAGCTATGGCTACACCTTC
j_call: TRBJ1-1; v_call: TRBV7-9; clone_size: .; d_call: .; cdr3_aa: CASSLAQGSEAFF; cdr3_nt: TGTGCCAGCAGCTTAGCGCAGGGTTCTGAAGCTTTCTTT
j_call: TRBJ2-5; v_call: TRBV28; clone_size: .; d_call: TRBD2; cdr3_aa: CASSGGGTSRETQYF; cdr3_nt: TGTGCCAGCTCGGGCGGGGGGACGAGCCGGGAGACCCAGTACTTC
j_call: TRBJ2-1; v_call: TRBV5-6; clone_size: .; d_call: TRBD1; cdr3_aa: CASSRTGIVNEQFF; cdr3_nt: TGTGCCAGCAGCCGGACAGGGATCGTCAATGAGCAGTTCTTC
j_call: TRBJ2-2; v_call: TRBV5-1; clone_size: .; d_call: .; cdr3_aa: CASSAVPGTTSGNTGELFF; cdr3_nt: TGCGCCAGCAGCGCAGTACCGGGAACGACTAGTGGGAACACCGGGGAGCTGTTTTTT
j_call: TRBJ1-5; v_call: TRBV5-6; clone_size: .; d_call: .; cdr3_aa: CASSFGGASNQPQHF; cdr3_nt: TGTGCCAGCAGCTTTGGAGGGGCTAGCAATCAGCCCCAGCATTTT
j_call: TRBJ2-6; v_call: TRBV10-3; clone_size: .; d_call: TRBD1; cdr3_aa: CAISGGTGRSGANVLTF; cdr3_nt: TGTGCCATCAGTGGAGGGACAGGGAGGTCTGGGGCCAACGTCCTGACTTTC
j_call: TRBJ1-4; v_call: TRBV28; clone_size: .; d_call: .; cdr3_aa: CASRPYGQNEKLFF; cdr3_nt: TGTGCCAGCAGACCATATGGCCAGAATGAAAAACTGTTTTTT
j_call: TRBJ1-1; v_call: TRBV15; clone_size: .; d_call: .; cdr3_aa: CATSRDGRVGTEAFF; cdr3_nt: TGTGCCACCAGCAGAGATGGGCGGGTTGGGACTGAAGCTTTCTTT
j_call: TRBJ1-1; v_call: TRBV14; clone_size: .; d_call: .; cdr3_aa: CASSQAQGATEAFF; cdr3_nt: TGTGCCAGCAGCCAGGCGCAAGGGGCCACTGAAGCTTTCTTT
j_call: TRBJ2-6; v_call: TRBV9; clone_size: .; d_call: TRBD1; cdr3_aa: CASSTRELTGMGSGANVLTF; cdr3_nt: TGTGCCAGCAGCACGCGAGAATTGACAGGGATGGGCTCTGGGGCCAACGTCCTGACTTTC
j_call: TRBJ2-1; v_call: TRBV4-1; clone_size: .; d_call: .; cdr3_aa: CASSQPGRSSSYNEQFF; cdr3_nt: TGCGCCAGCAGCCAGCCGGGGAGGTCTAGCTCCTACAATGAGCAGTTCTTC
j_call: TRBJ1-2; v_call: TRBV5-4; clone_size: few; d_call: .; cdr3_aa: CASSLDRATYGYTF; cdr3_nt: TGTGCCAGCAGCTTGGACAGGGCTACGTATGGCTACACCTTC
j_call: TRBJ1-2; v_call: TRBV29-1; clone_size: .; d_call: TRBD1; cdr3_aa: CSVELGTGPGYTF; cdr3_nt: TGCAGCGTTGAATTGGGGACAGGGCCTGGCTACACCTTC
j_call: TRBJ2-1; v_call: TRBV4-3; clone_size: .; d_call: .; cdr3_aa: CASSQEGTGSSYNEQFF; cdr3_nt: TGCGCCAGCAGCCAAGAAGGCACGGGGAGCTCCTACAATGAGCAGTTCTTC
j_call: TRBJ1-1; v_call: TRBV3-1/TRBV3-2; clone_size: .; d_call: .; cdr3_aa: CASSLSDRNTEAFF; cdr3_nt: TGTGCCAGCAGCCTTTCGGACAGGAACACTGAAGCTTTCTTT
j_call: TRBJ2-7; v_call: TRBV6-2/TRBV6-3; clone_size: many; d_call: .; cdr3_aa: CASSYRWGRFAYEQYF; cdr3_nt: TGTGCCAGCAGTTACAGATGGGGGCGATTCGCCTACGAGCAGTACTTC
j_call: TRBJ1-2; v_call: TRBV19; clone_size: .; d_call: TRBD1; cdr3_aa: CASSSRQGNGYTF; cdr3_nt: TGTGCCAGTAGTTCCAGACAGGGCAATGGCTACACCTTC
j_call: TRBJ1-4; v_call: TRBV3-1/TRBV3-2; clone_size: .; d_call: TRBD1; cdr3_aa: CASSPRTGDRNEKLFF; cdr3_nt: TGTGCCAGCAGCCCTCGGACAGGGGATCGTAATGAAAAACTGTTTTTT
j_call: TRBJ1-2; v_call: TRBV7-8; clone_size: .; d_call: .; cdr3_aa: CASSLGGRDGYTF; cdr3_nt: TGTGCCAGCAGCTTAGGTGGGCGGGATGGCTACACCTTC
j_call: TRBJ1-1; v_call: TRBV19; clone_size: once; d_call: .; cdr3_aa: CAKNPRAFF; cdr3_nt: TGTGCCAAAAACCCTCGGGCTTTCTTT
j_call: TRBJ1-1; v_call: TRBV2; clone_size: .; d_call: TRBD1; cdr3_aa: CASSETGGSEAFF; cdr3_nt: TGTGCCAGCAGTGAAACAGGGGGCTCTGAAGCTTTCTTT
j_call: TRBJ1-5; v_call: TRBV2; clone_size: .; d_call: .; cdr3_aa: CASSFLRAGHSSQPQHF; cdr3_nt: TGTGCCAGCAGTTTTTTACGGGCGGGCCACTCTTCTCAGCCCCAGCATTTT
j_call: TRBJ1-2; v_call: TRBV19; clone_size: .; d_call: .; cdr3_aa: CASRRTAGNYGYTF; cdr3_nt: TGTGCCAGTAGGCGGACAGCCGGTAACTATGGCTACACCTTC
j_call: TRBJ1-2; v_call: TRBV4-1; clone_size: .; d_call: TRBD1; cdr3_aa: CASSLAGQGGSGGYTF; cdr3_nt: TGCGCCAGCAGCCTCGCCGGACAGGGGGGCTCGGGAGGCTACACCTTC
j_call: TRBJ1-1; v_call: TRBV21-1; clone_size: .; d_call: .; cdr3_aa: CASSGDSEAFF; cdr3_nt: TGTGCCAGCAGCGGGGACAGTGAAGCTTTCTTT
j_call: TRBJ1-2; v_call: TRBV27; clone_size: .; d_call: .; cdr3_aa: CASSLLAAGYGYTF; cdr3_nt: TGTGCCAGCAGTTTATTGGCCGCGGGGTATGGCTACACCTTC
j_call: TRBJ1-2; v_call: TRBV19; clone_size: .; d_call: TRBD1; cdr3_aa: CASRQPTGENYGYTF; cdr3_nt: TGTGCCAGTAGACAACCGACAGGGGAGAACTATGGCTACACCTTC
j_call: TRBJ2-1; v_call: TRBV27; clone_size: .; d_call: .; cdr3_aa: CASSSNNEQFF; cdr3_nt: TGTGCCAGCAGTTCAAACAATGAGCAGTTCTTC
j_call: TRBJ2-4; v_call: TRBV27; clone_size: .; d_call: .; cdr3_aa: CASSFGDSTDIQYF; cdr3_nt: TGTGCCAGCAGTTTTGGGGACTCAACGGACATTCAGTACTTC
j_call: TRBJ2-1; v_call: TRBV7-9; clone_size: many; d_call: TRBD2; cdr3_aa: CASSLVESGGGSNEQFF; cdr3_nt: TGTGCCAGCAGCTTAGTCGAGAGCGGGGGTGGTTCCAATGAGCAGTTCTTC
j_call: TRBJ1-1; v_call: TRBV27; clone_size: few; d_call: .; cdr3_aa: CASSLSPQGRVPEAFF; cdr3_nt: TGTGCCAGCAGTTTATCCCCCCAGGGAAGGGTCCCTGAAGCTTTCTTT
j_call: TRBJ1-6; v_call: TRBV11-2; clone_size: .; d_call: TRBD1; cdr3_aa: CASSLGQGGNHSPLHF; cdr3_nt: TGTGCCAGCAGCTTAGGTCAAGGGGGCAACCACTCACCCCTCCACTTT
j_call: TRBJ1-2; v_call: TRBV7-9; clone_size: .; d_call: TRBD1; cdr3_aa: CASSSQGARGYTF; cdr3_nt: TGTGCCAGCAGCTCACAGGGGGCGAGAGGCTACACCTTC
j_call: TRBJ2-3; v_call: TRBV4-1; clone_size: once; d_call: .; cdr3_aa: CASSQEPANGGESDTQYF; cdr3_nt: TGCGCCAGCAGCCAAGAACCGGCTAACGGAGGGGAGTCAGATACGCAGTATTTT
j_call: TRBJ2-1; v_call: TRBV20-1; clone_size: once; d_call: .; cdr3_aa: CSASGSPTYNEQFF; cdr3_nt: TGCAGTGCTAGTGGGAGCCCTACCTACAATGAGCAGTTCTTC